The next 13 T cell receptor beta chains were all read from a single sample in a study of CD8 T cells in ankylosing spondylitis (dated by TCRdb to between 2016 and 2019). Library generation was performed with 5' RACE. Sequenced using an Illumina HiSeq 2500. TCRdb itself trimmed the public reads at Q25 with fastp, ran MiXCR and retained productive beta chains. Merged by CDR3 protein, the rows form single entries marked with the most common genes and DNA. This sample gives about 360,000 distinct CDR3 sequences in total; more than 20% of them show up just once. The leading ten clones occupy 10% to 15% of the sample. Sequencing was done on a sample of blood, either unsorted or a sorted T cell fraction (not recorded which). The receptors shown here come from a male donor with ankylosing spondylitis or in good health (not recorded which).

The sample holds many counts of this clonotype. The chain carries TRBV20-1 and TRBJ2-1; D is perhaps TRBD1 (5 bases). CDR1 DFQATT and CDR2 SNEGSKA come from the germline V gene (reference sequence). This CDR3 spans 11 amino acids. The CDR3 nucleotides read TGCAGCCTAGACAGCTACAATGAGCAGTTCTTC. Its protein is CSLDSYNEQFF.

There are a few counts of this clonotype. The chain joins TRBV7-8 to TRBJ2-2; no firm D call. Germline assignment: CDR1 SGHVS and CDR2 FQNEAQ. CDR3 length: 18 residues. V was shortened by 5 bases and J by 1 base, with 20 bases between the two germline ends. The CDR3 DNA sequence: TGTGCCAGCAGCCCCCGCTCACTCCTACTCAAGAACACCGGGGAGCTGTTTTTT. It translates to CASSPRSLLLKNTGELFF.

This clonotype has just a few counts. The J gene is TRBJ2-1, the V gene TRBV11-2; TRBD2 matches 9 bases. The J segment lost 8 bases and the V segment lost 10 bases, leaving 9 bases of the junction unmatched. Germline loops: CDR1 SGHAT, CDR2 FQNNGV. The CDR3 has 13 residues. The CDR3 DNA sequence: TGTGCCACCGAGGGCGGGGGGGCCGATGAGCAGTTCTTC. Translation gives CATEGGGADEQFF.

The chain is built from TRBV29-1 and TRBJ1-1, with D unresolved. The CDR3 totals 12 residues. Trimming took 1 base from V and 4 from J, leaving 7 bases between them. Germline loops: CDR1 SQVTM, CDR2 ANQGSEA. The CDR3 is CSVEGASTEAFF. CDR3 nucleotides: TGCAGCGTTGAAGGGGCCTCCACTGAAGCTTTCTTT. Combining the CDR3 with reference TRBV29-1 and TRBJ1-1 gives the whole variable domain SAVISQKPSRDICQRGTSLTIQCQVDSQVTMMFWYRQQPGQSLTLIATANQGSEATYESGFVIDKFPISRPNLTFSTLTVSNMSPEDSSIYLCSVEGASTEAFFGQGTRLTVV.

The V gene is TRBV12-3 or TRBV12-4, the J gene TRBJ2-7; 9 nucleotides align to TRBD1. V shed 6 bases, J shed 3 bases, and the junction held 9 bases outside the gene matches. This CDR3 comprises 15 residues. The chain's CDR3 is CASSSRQGGFYEQYF. CDR3 in DNA: TGTGCCAGCAGCTCCCGACAGGGGGGGTTCTACGAGCAGTACTTC.

The DNA for the CDR3 is TGCGCCAGCAGCGACAATAGGGGCAAGCAGTTCTTC. Protein: CASSDNRGKQFF. V gene TRBV10-2 combines with J gene TRBJ2-1; tentative D call: TRBD1 (5 bases). V lost 6 bases, J lost 11 bases, and 14 bases lay in between. The germline V gene has CDR1 WSHSY and CDR2 SAAADI. The CDR3 loop spans 12 amino acids.

V is TRBV12-3 or TRBV12-4 and J is TRBJ2-7; D gene uncertain. This CDR3 spans 13 amino acids. V was clipped by 5 bases and J by 2 bases, with 10 bases between them. CDR3 loop: CASSTRTTYEQYF. In nucleotides, the CDR3 is TGTGCCAGCAGTACCCGGACCACCTACGAGCAGTACTTC.

The chain has TRBV5-1 and TRBJ2-7, with 10 nucleotides matching TRBD2. J gave up 2 bases and V 0 bases, and 2 bases lay outside the gene matches. There are 15 residues in the CDR3. Germline V lookup: CDR1 SGHRS, CDR2 YFSETQ. The CDR3 sequence: CASSLGGLATYEQYF. The CDR3 region has the DNA TGCGCCAGCAGCTTGGGGGGACTAGCGACCTACGAGCAGTACTTC.

This clonotype was detected only a few times. The J gene is TRBJ2-1, the V gene TRBV12-3 or TRBV12-4; weak D call: TRBD1 (5 bases). The CDR3 is made up of 13 amino acids. The V end was cut by 4 bases, the J end by 3 bases, with 7 bases between. The CDR3 loop reads CASSSRGYNEQFF. The CDR3 DNA follows: TGTGCCAGCAGTTCAAGGGGCTACAATGAGCAGTTCTTC.

This clonotype was seen just once. The DNA for the CDR3 is TGTGCCACCAGCAGAGAACGGTTCCTCTCTGGGGCCAACGTCCTGACTTTC. Translating gives CATSRERFLSGANVLTF. The chain links TRBV15 to TRBJ2-6; unclear D gene. The V and J ends lost 0 bases and 0 bases respectively, with 9 bases between them. Germline values: CDR1 LNHNV, CDR2 YYDKDF (reference sequence). This CDR3 comprises 17 residues.

In this sample, this clonotype turned up a few times. The chain employs TRBV9 and TRBJ2-7, with D unresolved. The CDR3 covers 13 residues. V dropped 1 base and J dropped 3 bases, with 8 bases sitting between them. Per the germline V gene, CDR1 is SGDLS and CDR2 is YYNGEE. For the CDR3, the DNA is TGTGCCAGCAGCGTATCCGATTTCTACGAGCAGTACTTC. Translated: CASSVSDFYEQYF.

This clonotype appeared many times. The CDR3 nucleotides are TGTGCCACCAGTGCGGCGGGGAACACTGAAGCTTTCTTT. It yields the protein CATSAAGNTEAFF. The chain is built from TRBV24-1 and TRBJ1-1; D gene ambiguous. Germline V gives CDR1 KGHDR, CDR2 SFDVKD. This CDR3 spans 13 amino acids. V was pared by 5 bases and J by 1 base, with 7 bases between.

The chain couples TRBV3-1 to TRBJ1-1, with TRBD1 as a possible D gene (6 bases). This CDR3 is built from 14 residues. Germline lookup yields CDR1 LGHDT and CDR2 YNNKEL (reference sequence). V was clipped by 3 bases and J by 1 base, with 9 bases between them. This chain's CDR3 is CASSHRGRNTEAFF. In DNA form, the CDR3 reads TGTGCCAGCAGCCACAGGGGCAGGAACACTGAAGCTTTCTTT.